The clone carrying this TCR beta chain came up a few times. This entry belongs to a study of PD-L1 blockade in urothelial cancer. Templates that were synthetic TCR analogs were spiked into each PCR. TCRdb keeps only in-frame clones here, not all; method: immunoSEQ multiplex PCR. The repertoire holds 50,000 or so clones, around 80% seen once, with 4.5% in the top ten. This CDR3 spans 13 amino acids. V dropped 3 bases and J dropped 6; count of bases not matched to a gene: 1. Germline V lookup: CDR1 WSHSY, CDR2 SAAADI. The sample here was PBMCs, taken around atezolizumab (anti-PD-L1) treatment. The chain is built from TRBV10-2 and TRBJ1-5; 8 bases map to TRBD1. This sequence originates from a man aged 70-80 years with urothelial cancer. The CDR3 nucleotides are TGCGCCAGCAGTGAACAGGGGGGTCAGCCCCAGCATTTT. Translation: CASSEQGGQPQHF.